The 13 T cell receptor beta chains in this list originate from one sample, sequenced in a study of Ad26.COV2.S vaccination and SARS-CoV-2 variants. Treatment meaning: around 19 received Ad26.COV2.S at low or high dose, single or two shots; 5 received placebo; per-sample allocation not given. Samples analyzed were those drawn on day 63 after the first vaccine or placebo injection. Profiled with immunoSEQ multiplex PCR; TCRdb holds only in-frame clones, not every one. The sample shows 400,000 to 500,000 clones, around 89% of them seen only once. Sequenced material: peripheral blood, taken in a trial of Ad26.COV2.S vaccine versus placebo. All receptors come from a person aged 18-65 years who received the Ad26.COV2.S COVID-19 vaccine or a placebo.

CDR3 in amino acids: CASRRTAEKLFF. The CDR3 DNA follows: TGTGCCAGCAGAAGGACGGCTGAAAAACTGTTTTTT. The rearrangement links TRBV2 to TRBJ1-4, with no clear D. The CDR3 totals 12 residues. From germline, CDR1 is SNHLY and CDR2 FYNNEI. V lost 6 bases to trimming and J lost 7 bases, with 9 bases between them.

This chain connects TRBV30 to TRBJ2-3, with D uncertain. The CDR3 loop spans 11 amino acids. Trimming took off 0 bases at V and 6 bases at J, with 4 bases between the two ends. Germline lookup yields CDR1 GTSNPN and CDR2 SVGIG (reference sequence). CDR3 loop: CAWSVKDTQYF. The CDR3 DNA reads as TGTGCCTGGAGTGTAAAGGATACGCAGTATTTT.

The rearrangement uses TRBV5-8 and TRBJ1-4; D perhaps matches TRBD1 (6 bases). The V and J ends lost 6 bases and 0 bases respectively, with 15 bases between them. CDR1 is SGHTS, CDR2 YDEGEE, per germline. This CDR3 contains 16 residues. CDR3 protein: CASTLEGGPTNEKLFF. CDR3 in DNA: TGTGCCAGCACCCTAGAGGGGGGCCCAACTAATGAAAAACTGTTTTTT.

The CDR3 nucleotides are TGTGCCAGCAGTTTCTTCGACAGATACAATGAGCAGTTCTTC. The encoded protein is CASSFFDRYNEQFF. The chain couples TRBV28 to TRBJ2-1; D is perhaps TRBD1 (5 bases). V lost 3 bases to trimming and J lost 4 bases, with 10 bases between them. The germline V gene encodes CDR1 MDHEN and CDR2 SYDVKM. The CDR3 spans 14 residues.

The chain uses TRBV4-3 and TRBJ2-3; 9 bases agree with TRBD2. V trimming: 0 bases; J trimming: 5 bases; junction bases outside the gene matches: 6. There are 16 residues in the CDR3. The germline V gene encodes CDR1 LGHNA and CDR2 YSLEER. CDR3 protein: CASSQEAGGPGDTQYF. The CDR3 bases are TGCGCCAGCAGCCAAGAGGCGGGGGGGCCGGGAGATACGCAGTATTTT.

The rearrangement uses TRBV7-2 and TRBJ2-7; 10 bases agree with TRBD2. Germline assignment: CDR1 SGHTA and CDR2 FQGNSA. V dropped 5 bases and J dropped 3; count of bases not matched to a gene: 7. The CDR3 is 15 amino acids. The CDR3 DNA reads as TGTGCCAGCAGCGTGCGAGCGGGGGGGGACTACGAGCAGTACTTC. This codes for CASSVRAGGDYEQYF.

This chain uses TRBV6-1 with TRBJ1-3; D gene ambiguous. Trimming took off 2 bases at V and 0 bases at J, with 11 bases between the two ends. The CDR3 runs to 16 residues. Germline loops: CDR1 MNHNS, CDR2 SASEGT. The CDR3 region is CASSELGRSSGNTIYF. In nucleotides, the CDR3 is TGTGCCAGCAGTGAACTCGGCAGATCCTCTGGAAACACCATATATTTT.

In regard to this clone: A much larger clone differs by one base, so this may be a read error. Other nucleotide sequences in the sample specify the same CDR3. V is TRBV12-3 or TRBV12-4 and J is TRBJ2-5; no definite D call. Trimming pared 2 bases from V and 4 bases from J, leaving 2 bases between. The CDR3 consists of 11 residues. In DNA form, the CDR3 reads TGTGCCAGCAGTTTAAGAGAGACCCAGTACTTC. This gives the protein CASSLRETQYF.

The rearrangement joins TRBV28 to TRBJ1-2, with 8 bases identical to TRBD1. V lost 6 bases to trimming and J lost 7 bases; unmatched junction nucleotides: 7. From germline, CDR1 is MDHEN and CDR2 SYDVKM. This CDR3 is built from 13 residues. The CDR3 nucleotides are TGTGCCAGCAGCCCGGGACAGGCGTTTGGCTACACCTTC. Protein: CASSPGQAFGYTF.

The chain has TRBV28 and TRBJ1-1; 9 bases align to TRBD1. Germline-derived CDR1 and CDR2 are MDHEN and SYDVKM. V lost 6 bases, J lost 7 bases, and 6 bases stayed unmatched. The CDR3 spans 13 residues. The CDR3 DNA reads TGTGCCAGCAGACCCAAGGACAGGGGTGAAGCTTTCTTT. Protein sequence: CASRPKDRGEAFF.

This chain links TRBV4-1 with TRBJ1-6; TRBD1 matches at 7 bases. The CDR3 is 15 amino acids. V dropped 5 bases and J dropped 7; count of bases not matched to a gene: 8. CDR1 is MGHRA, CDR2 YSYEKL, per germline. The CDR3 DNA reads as TGCGCCAGCAGCTCGCACCGGGACAGCAATTCACCCCTCCACTTT. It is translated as CASSSHRDSNSPLHF.

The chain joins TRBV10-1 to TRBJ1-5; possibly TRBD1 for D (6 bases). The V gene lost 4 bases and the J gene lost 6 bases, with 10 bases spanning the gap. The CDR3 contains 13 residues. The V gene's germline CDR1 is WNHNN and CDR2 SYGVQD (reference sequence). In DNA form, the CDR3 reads TGCGCCAGCAGTGCAGGGGTGGGTCAGCCCCAGCATTTT. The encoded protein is CASSAGVGQPQHF.

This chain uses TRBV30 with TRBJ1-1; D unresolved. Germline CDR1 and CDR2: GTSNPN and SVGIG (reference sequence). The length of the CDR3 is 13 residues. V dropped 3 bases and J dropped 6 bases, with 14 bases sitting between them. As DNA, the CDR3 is TGTGCCTGGAGGGGTTGGGAGAGGTCTGAAGCTTTCTTT. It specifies CAWRGWERSEAFF.